The 8 T cell receptor beta chains below all came from one sample that was sequenced in a study of T cells in localized non-small cell lung cancer. The assay was immunoSEQ multiplex PCR, and TCRdb's table has in-frame clones only and misses some. The sample shows 8,500 to 14,000 clones, roughly 29% of them seen only once. Sequencing used lung tumor tissue, obtained before any cancer treatment. These receptors were collected from a man between 40 and 75 years old with stage I lung adenocarcinoma.

V gene TRBV5-1 combines with J gene TRBJ2-7, with D possibly TRBD1 on 5 matching bases. Germline lookup yields CDR1 SGHRS and CDR2 YFSETQ. The length of the CDR3 is 14 residues. Trimming stripped 1 base from V and 6 bases from J, with 14 bases between. The CDR3 DNA is TGCGCCAGCAGCTTGCCAGGGCAAGATTCCGAGCAGTACTTC. This codes for CASSLPGQDSEQYF. The full variable domain, rest sourced from reference TRBV5-1 and TRBJ2-7, is KAGVTQTPRYLIKTRGQQVTLSCSPISGHRSVSWYQQTPGQGLQFLFEYFSETQRNKGNFPGRFSGRQFSNSRSEMNVSTLELGDSALYLCASSLPGQDSEQYFGPGTRLTVT.

By share, this clone ranks as medium-sized. The CDR3 region has the DNA TGTGCCAGCAGCTCCGGACAGAGCTACGAGCAGTACTTC. Translating it yields CASSSGQSYEQYF. The rearrangement joins TRBV9 to TRBJ2-7; a weak D match, TRBD1 (6 bases). Trimming pared 4 bases from V and 3 bases from J, leaving 11 bases between. This CDR3 is 13 amino acids long. Germline values: CDR1 SGDLS, CDR2 YYNGEE.

This clone was found a few times. The chain employs TRBV11-3 and TRBJ2-3; possible D gene TRBD2, 5 bases. This CDR3 is 14 amino acids long. V was shortened by 3 bases and J by 1 base, with 8 bases between the two germline ends. The germline gives CDR1 SGHNT, CDR2 YENEEA. The CDR3 spells CASSFEGRTDTQYF. DNA for the CDR3: TGTGCCAGCAGCTTTGAGGGTCGCACAGATACGCAGTATTTT. The full variable domain, in which reference TRBV11-3 and TRBJ2-3 provide the parts outside the CDR3, is EAGVVQSPRYKIIEKKQPVAFWCNPISGHNTLYWYLQNLGQGPELLIRYENEEAVDDSQLPKDRFSAERLKGVDSTLKIQPAELGDSAVYLCASSFEGRTDTQYFGPGTRLTVL.

This clone showed up just a few times. The V gene is TRBV19, the J gene TRBJ1-1; D is possibly TRBD1 (5 bases). Germline V gives CDR1 LNHDA, CDR2 SQIVND (reference sequence). The CDR3 has 14 amino acids. Trimming cost V 7 bases and J 7 bases, with 19 bases left between them. CDR3 bases: TGTGCCAGTAAGGATGCCCCGACAGCGAGTGAAGCTTTCTTT. This encodes CASKDAPTASEAFF.

The rearrangement links TRBV30 to TRBJ2-3; 15 bases match TRBD2. V was pared by 1 base and J by 8 bases, with 4 bases of the junction left unmatched. In germline, CDR1 is GTSNPN, CDR2 SVGIG (reference sequence). The CDR3 is 15 amino acids. The CDR3 DNA is TGTGCCTGGAGTGGGACTAGCGGGGGGGCCGGTACGCAGTATTTT. It codes for CAWSGTSGGAGTQYF.

V usage is TRBV6-8 and J usage is TRBJ1-1; tentative D call: TRBD1 (5 bases). The CDR3 covers 15 residues. Germline V gene sequence: CDR1 MNHGY, CDR2 SAAAGT. V lost 7 bases and J lost 5, with 20 bases in between. The CDR3 nucleotides read TGTGCCAGCAACATAGCCGGGGGTGAGGGGACTGAAGCTTTCTTT. This encodes CASNIAGGEGTEAFF.

V and J are TRBV19 and TRBJ1-3; D is possibly TRBD1 (5 bases). This CDR3 has 16 residues. Germline loops: CDR1 LNHDA, CDR2 SQIVND (reference sequence). Trimming pared 3 bases from V and 0 bases from J, leaving 12 bases between. DNA of the CDR3: TGTGCCAGTAGTATGCAGGGATCAGCCTCTGGAAACACCATATATTTT. Translated: CASSMQGSASGNTIYF.

This sequence joins TRBV5-1 and TRBJ1-1, with D uncertain. Germline V lookup: CDR1 SGHRS, CDR2 YFSETQ. V was pared by 0 bases and J by 5 bases, with 14 bases between. This CDR3 has 15 residues. CDR3 amino acids: CASSLGKIPGTEAFF. CDR3 DNA sequence: TGCGCCAGCAGCTTGGGAAAAATCCCCGGAACTGAAGCTTTCTTT.